Each of the 18 T cell receptor beta chains below was sequenced from the same sample in a study of blood T cell repertoires in COVID-19. Sequenced by immunoSEQ multiplex PCR; TCRdb stores in-frame clones only, minus some. The sample lists about 340,000 clones, approximately 86% seen once, with around 4.5% in the top ten. The sample was PBMCs or T cells enriched from blood (not recorded which). The origin of the receptors is a woman between 40 and 55 years old with acute COVID-19.

The chain links TRBV14 to TRBJ1-6; D perhaps matches TRBD1 (5 bases). In germline, CDR1 is SGHDN, CDR2 FVKESK. The ends were cut back, 3 bases at V and 9 bases at J, with 15 bases in the middle. The CDR3 consists of 15 residues. DNA for the CDR3: TGTGCCAGCAGCCAGACAACAGGAATTAGTTCACCCCTCCACTTT. Protein: CASSQTTGISSPLHF.

The chain's CDR3 is CASSSGLAGYNEQFF. CDR3 bases: TGTGCCAGCAGCTCGGGACTAGCGGGGTATAATGAGCAGTTCTTC. The chain recombines TRBV7-8 with TRBJ2-1; 13 bases map to TRBD2. CDR1 and CDR2 from the germline V gene are SGHVS and FQNEAQ. Trimming removed 4 bases from V and 7 bases from J; junction bases left unmatched: 4. The CDR3 runs to 15 residues.

The V call is TRBV19, the J call TRBJ1-2; D gene unclear. CDR3 length: 16 residues. Trimming cost V 6 bases and J 2 bases, with 19 bases left between them. Germline CDR1 reads LNHDA; CDR2 reads SQIVND (reference sequence). CDR3 sequence (DNA): TGTGCCAGTAGCGCTCCGGGAGGAGGCGCGAACTATGGCTACACCTTC. It yields the protein CASSAPGGGANYGYTF.

In DNA, the CDR3 is TGTGCCAGCAGTTATAAGGGAGCGGACCAGCCCCAGCATTTT. Its protein product is CASSYKGADQPQHF. The chain links TRBV6-5 to TRBJ1-5; D gene unclear. The CDR3 has 14 amino acids. The V gene's germline CDR1 is MNHEY and CDR2 SVGAGI. V gave up 3 bases and J gave up 7 bases, with 13 bases separating them.

CDR3 sequence: CASSSSGFLGGYTF. In DNA, the CDR3 is TGTGCCAGCAGTTCGTCAGGGTTTTTGGGGGGCTACACCTTC. The chain uses TRBV27 and TRBJ1-2, with a weak D call TRBD1 (5 bases). Germline CDR1 reads MNHEY; CDR2 reads SMNVEV (reference sequence). Trimming left V 4 bases short and J 8 bases short, with 17 bases between. CDR3 length: 14 amino acids.

V gene TRBV28 combines with J gene TRBJ1-1; TRBD1 aligns across 9 bases. Germline CDR1 reads MDHEN; CDR2 reads SYDVKM. This CDR3 has 21 amino acids. The V gene end was trimmed by 6 bases and the J gene end by 1 base; junction bases not matched to a gene: 24. The CDR3 spells CASRSHRFTLTGGPSNTEAFF. The CDR3 coding sequence is TGTGCCAGCAGATCTCATAGGTTTACATTAACAGGGGGCCCCTCGAACACTGAAGCTTTCTTT. Together with reference TRBV28 and TRBJ1-1, the CDR3 gives the full variable domain: DVKVTQSSRYLVKRTGEKVFLECVQDMDHENMFWYRQDPGLGLRLIYFSYDVKMKEKGDIPEGYSVSREKKERFSLILESASTNQTSMYLCASRSHRFTLTGGPSNTEAFFGQGTRLTVV.

This chain connects TRBV20-1 to TRBJ1-1; D gene ambiguous. The CDR3 length is 11 residues. Looked up from germline, CDR1 is DFQATT and CDR2 is SNEGSKA (reference sequence). CDR3 residues: CSAIGVTEAFF. CDR3 DNA sequence: TGCAGCGCGATCGGGGTCACTGAAGCTTTCTTT.

The genes are TRBV19 and TRBJ1-6; D gene uncertain. Germline CDR1 is LNHDA and CDR2 is SQIVND (reference sequence). Trimming pared 3 bases from V and 11 bases from J, leaving 17 bases between. The CDR3 sequence is 15 residues long. The CDR3 spells CASSIGVEVRAPLHF. CDR3 in DNA: TGTGCCAGTAGTATCGGGGTTGAGGTTCGGGCACCCCTCCACTTT.

The rearrangement uses TRBV6-5 and TRBJ2-7; D is undetermined. This CDR3 is built from 14 residues. The ends were cut back, 3 bases at V and 1 base at J, with 10 bases in the middle. CDR1 MNHEY and CDR2 SVGAGI come from the germline V gene. This chain's CDR3 is CASSYSDGSYEQYF. In DNA form, the CDR3 reads TGTGCCAGCAGTTATTCCGACGGGTCCTACGAGCAGTACTTC.

The chain recombines TRBV9 with TRBJ2-5, with 9 bases lining up with TRBD2. The CDR3 length is 16 residues. Per the germline V gene, CDR1 is SGDLS and CDR2 is YYNGEE. J gave up 5 bases and V 0 bases, and 8 bases lay outside the gene matches. Written as DNA, the CDR3 is TGTGCCAGCAGCGTAGGGTTGCGGGAGGGCCGCGAGACCCAGTACTTC. Protein: CASSVGLREGRETQYF. Full variable domain (rest looked up from reference TRBV9 and TRBJ2-5): DSGVTQTPKHLITATGQRVTLRCSPRSGDLSVYWYQQSLDQGLQFLIQYYNGEERAKGNILERFSAQQFPDLHSELNLSSLELGDSALYFCASSVGLREGRETQYFGPGTRLLVL.

The chain couples TRBV7-8 to TRBJ1-5; 8 nucleotides align to TRBD1. Germline V CDR1 and CDR2: SGHVS, FQNEAQ. V was clipped by 5 bases and J by 4 bases; unmatched bases: 4. The CDR3 loop spans 14 amino acids. This CDR3 is CASSRTGGNQPQHF. CDR3 bases: TGTGCCAGCAGCCGAACAGGGGGAAATCAGCCCCAGCATTTT.

The chain links TRBV12-3 or TRBV12-4 to TRBJ2-7; TRBD1 matches 7 bases. This CDR3 contains 13 residues. Germline trimming cut 5 bases from V and 2 bases from J; bases unmatched to any gene: 3. The CDR3 loop is CASSRQGAYEQYF. CDR3 in DNA: TGTGCCAGCAGTCGACAGGGTGCCTACGAGCAGTACTTC.

V gene TRBV18 combines with J gene TRBJ1-1; TRBD1 might be the D (6 bases). Per germline, CDR1 KGHSH and CDR2 LQKENI. The germline V and J ends were trimmed by 3 bases and 7 bases, with 12 bases remaining between them. The CDR3 is 13 residues long. Here the CDR3 reads CASSPDRYREAFF. The CDR3 bases are TGTGCCAGCTCACCGGACAGATACCGTGAAGCTTTCTTT. Full variable domain (rest looked up from reference TRBV18 and TRBJ1-1): NAGVMQNPRHLVRRRGQEARLRCSPMKGHSHVYWYRQLPEEGLKFMVYLQKENIIDESGMPKERFSAEFPKEGPSILRIQQVVRGDSAAYFCASSPDRYREAFFGQGTRLTVV.

The gene calls are TRBV18 and TRBJ1-1; a possible D gene is TRBD1 (6 bases). CDR3 length: 14 residues. Trimming left V 4 bases short and J 1 base short, with 10 bases between. Germline values: CDR1 KGHSH, CDR2 LQKENI. CDR3 sequence (DNA): TGTGCCAGCTCACAACAGACAGGGAACACTGAAGCTTTCTTT. This codes for CASSQQTGNTEAFF.

This chain links TRBV5-8 with TRBJ2-3; perhaps TRBD1 as D (5 bases). CDR3 length equals 17 residues. The germline V gene has CDR1 SGHTS and CDR2 YDEGEE. Trimming cost V 1 base and J 1 base, with 16 bases left between them. The CDR3 loop reads CASSLYVRADGTDTQYF. CDR3 nucleotides: TGTGCCAGCAGCTTGTATGTCAGGGCCGATGGCACAGATACGCAGTATTTT.

The rearrangement joins TRBV14 to TRBJ2-2; no clear D gene. This CDR3 comprises 13 residues. Trimming removed 3 bases from V and 4 bases from J, with 6 bases in between. Germline CDR1 is SGHDN and CDR2 is FVKESK. The CDR3 DNA reads TGTGCCAGCAGCCAGACACTCACCGGGGAGCTGTTTTTT. Its translation: CASSQTLTGELFF.

The chain joins TRBV29-1 to TRBJ1-1; D is undetermined. Germline V CDR1 and CDR2: SQVTM, ANQGSEA. This CDR3 is built from 15 residues. V dropped 3 bases and J dropped 0 bases, with 14 bases sitting between them. The chain's CDR3 is CSVESRLNMNTEAFF. Written as DNA, the CDR3 is TGCAGCGTTGAGAGCAGGCTAAATATGAACACTGAAGCTTTCTTT. The complete variable domain, with remaining parts taken from reference TRBV29-1 and TRBJ1-1, reads SAVISQKPSRDICQRGTSLTIQCQVDSQVTMMFWYRQQPGQSLTLIATANQGSEATYESGFVIDKFPISRPNLTFSTLTVSNMSPEDSSIYLCSVESRLNMNTEAFFGQGTRLTVV.

The chain carries TRBV29-1 and TRBJ1-1; maybe TRBD1 (6 bases). Germline loops: CDR1 SQVTM, CDR2 ANQGSEA. CDR3 length equals 16 residues. Trimming took 4 bases from V and 1 from J, leaving 19 bases between them. Here the CDR3 reads CSVGHRVTRKNTEAFF. The CDR3 region has the DNA TGCAGCGTTGGACACAGGGTTACTAGAAAGAACACTGAAGCTTTCTTT.